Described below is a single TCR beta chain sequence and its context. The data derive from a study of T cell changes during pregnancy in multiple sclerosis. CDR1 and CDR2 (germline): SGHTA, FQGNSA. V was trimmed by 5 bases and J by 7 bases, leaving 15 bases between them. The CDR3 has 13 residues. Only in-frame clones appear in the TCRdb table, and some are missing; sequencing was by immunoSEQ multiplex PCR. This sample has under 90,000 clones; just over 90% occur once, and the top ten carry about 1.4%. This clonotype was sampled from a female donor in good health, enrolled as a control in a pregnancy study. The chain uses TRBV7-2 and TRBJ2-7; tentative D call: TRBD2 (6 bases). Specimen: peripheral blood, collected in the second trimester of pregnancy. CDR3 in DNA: TGTGCCAGCAGCCGAGTAGGGACTGCGGAGCAGTACTTC. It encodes CASSRVGTAEQYF. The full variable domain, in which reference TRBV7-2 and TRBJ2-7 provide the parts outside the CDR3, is GAGVSQSPSNKVTEKGKDVELRCDPISGHTALYWYRQSLGQGLEFLIYFQGNSAPDKSGLPSDRFSAERTGGSVSTLTIQRTQQEDSAVYLCASSRVGTAEQYFGPGTRLTVT.